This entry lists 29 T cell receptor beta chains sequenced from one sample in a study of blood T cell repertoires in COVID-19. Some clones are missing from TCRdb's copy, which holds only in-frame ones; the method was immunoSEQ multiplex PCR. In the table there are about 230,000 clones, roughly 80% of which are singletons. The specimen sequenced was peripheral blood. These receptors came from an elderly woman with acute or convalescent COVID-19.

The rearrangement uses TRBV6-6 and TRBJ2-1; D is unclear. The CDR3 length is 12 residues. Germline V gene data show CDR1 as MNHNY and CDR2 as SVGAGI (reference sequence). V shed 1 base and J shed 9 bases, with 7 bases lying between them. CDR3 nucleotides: TGTGCCAGCAGTTACTTTGTCGGTGAGCAGTTCTTC. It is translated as CASSYFVGEQFF.

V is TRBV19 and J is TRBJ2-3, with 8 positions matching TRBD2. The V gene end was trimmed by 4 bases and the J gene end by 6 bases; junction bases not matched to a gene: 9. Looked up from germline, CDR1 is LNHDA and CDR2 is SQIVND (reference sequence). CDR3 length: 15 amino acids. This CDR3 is CASSTGGPSADTQYF. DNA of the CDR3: TGTGCCAGTAGTACGGGGGGGCCGAGTGCTGATACGCAGTATTTT.

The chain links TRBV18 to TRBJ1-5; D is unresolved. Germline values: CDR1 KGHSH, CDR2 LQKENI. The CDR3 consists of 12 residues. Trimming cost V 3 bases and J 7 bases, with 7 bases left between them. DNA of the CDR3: TGTGCCAGCTCACCCTATGCGCAGCCCCAGCATTTT. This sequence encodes CASSPYAQPQHF.

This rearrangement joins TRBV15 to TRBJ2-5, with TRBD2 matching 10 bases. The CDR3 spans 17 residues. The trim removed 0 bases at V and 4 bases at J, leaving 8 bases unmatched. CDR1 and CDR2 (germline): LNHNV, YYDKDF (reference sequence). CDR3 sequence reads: CATSRDPTSGVRETQYF. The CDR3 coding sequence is TGTGCCACCAGCAGAGATCCCACTAGCGGGGTGCGAGAGACCCAGTACTTC.

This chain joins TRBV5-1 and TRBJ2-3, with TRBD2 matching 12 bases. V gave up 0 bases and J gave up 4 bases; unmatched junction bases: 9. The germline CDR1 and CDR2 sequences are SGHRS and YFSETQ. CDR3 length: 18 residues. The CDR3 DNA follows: TGCGCCAGCAGCTTGGGGACTAGCGGGATAGGAGGAGCAGATACGCAGTATTTT. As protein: CASSLGTSGIGGADTQYF.

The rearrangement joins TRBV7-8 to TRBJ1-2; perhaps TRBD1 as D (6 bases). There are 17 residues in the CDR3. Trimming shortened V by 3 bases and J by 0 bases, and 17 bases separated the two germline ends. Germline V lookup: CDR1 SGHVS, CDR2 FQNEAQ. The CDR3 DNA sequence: TGTGCCAGCAGCTTGGTGGGGGCAGGACCTACTAACTATGGCTACACCTTC. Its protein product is CASSLVGAGPTNYGYTF.

In nucleotides, the CDR3 is TGTGCCAGCAGCCAAGGGGGACAGACCATGAACACTGAAGCTTTCTTT. This gives the protein CASSQGGQTMNTEAFF. The chain carries TRBV4-2 and TRBJ1-1; TRBD1 agrees at 7 bases. With 1 base clipped from V and 0 bases from J, the junction kept 5 bases outside the gene matches. Germline V gene data show CDR1 as LGHNA and CDR2 as YNFKEQ. The CDR3 runs to 16 residues.

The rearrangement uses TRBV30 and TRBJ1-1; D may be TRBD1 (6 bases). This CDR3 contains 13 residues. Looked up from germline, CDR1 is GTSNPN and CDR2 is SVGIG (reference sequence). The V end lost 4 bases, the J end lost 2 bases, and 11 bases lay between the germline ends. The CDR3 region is CAWNIGGNTEAFF. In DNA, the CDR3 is TGTGCCTGGAATATAGGGGGAAACACTGAAGCTTTCTTT.

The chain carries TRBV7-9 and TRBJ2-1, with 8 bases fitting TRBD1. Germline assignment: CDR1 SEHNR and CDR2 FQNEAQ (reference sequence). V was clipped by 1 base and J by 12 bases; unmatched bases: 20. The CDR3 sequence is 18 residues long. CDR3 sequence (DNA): TGTGCCAGCAGCTTAGGGACAGGGTTTCTTGGCCCTCCGCCGAGGCAGTTCTTC. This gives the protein CASSLGTGFLGPPPRQFF.

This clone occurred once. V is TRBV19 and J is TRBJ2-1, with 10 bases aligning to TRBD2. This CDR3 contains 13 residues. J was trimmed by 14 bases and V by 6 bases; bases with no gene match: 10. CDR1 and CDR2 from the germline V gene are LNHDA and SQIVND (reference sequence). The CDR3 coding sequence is TGTGCCAGTAGAGCGGGAGGGGGGACGAAAGAGTTCTTC. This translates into CASRAGGGTKEFF.

This CDR3 reads CASSQRTSGDSYEQYF. The CDR3 DNA reads as TGCGCCAGCAGTCAACGGACTAGCGGGGACTCCTACGAGCAGTACTTC. This rearrangement joins TRBV23-1 to TRBJ2-7; TRBD2 aligns across 12 bases. TRBV23-1 is labeled an ORF, and its function is uncertain. The length of the CDR3 is 16 residues. The V segment lost 2 bases and the J segment 0 bases; nucleotides outside the gene matches: 2.

CDR3 bases: TGTGCCAGCAGCTTAGGCGGGGCCGCCTACGAGCAGTACTTC. It specifies CASSLGGAAYEQYF. The chain employs TRBV7-9 and TRBJ2-7; maybe TRBD2 (6 bases). The V gene's germline CDR1 is SEHNR and CDR2 FQNEAQ (reference sequence). V was pared by 1 base and J by 2 bases, with 9 bases between. CDR3 length: 14 amino acids. The complete variable domain, with remaining parts taken from reference TRBV7-9 and TRBJ2-7, reads DTGVSQNPRHKITKRGQNVTFRCDPISEHNRLYWYRQTLGQGPEFLTYFQNEAQLEKSRLLSDRFSAERPKGSFSTLEIQRTEQGDSAMYLCASSLGGAAYEQYFGPGTRLTVT.

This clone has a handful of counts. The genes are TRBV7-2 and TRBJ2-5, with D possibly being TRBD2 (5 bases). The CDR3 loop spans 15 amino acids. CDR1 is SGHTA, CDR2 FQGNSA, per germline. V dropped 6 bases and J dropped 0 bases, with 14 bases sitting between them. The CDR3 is CASSPSSVYQETQYF. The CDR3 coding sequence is TGTGCCAGCAGTCCGAGTAGCGTTTACCAAGAGACCCAGTACTTC.

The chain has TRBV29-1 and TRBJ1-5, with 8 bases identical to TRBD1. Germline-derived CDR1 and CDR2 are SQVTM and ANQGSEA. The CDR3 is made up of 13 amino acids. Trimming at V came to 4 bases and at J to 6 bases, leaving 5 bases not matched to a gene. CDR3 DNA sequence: TGCAGCGTTGGAGGGACAGGTACTCAGCCCCAGCATTTT. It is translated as CSVGGTGTQPQHF.

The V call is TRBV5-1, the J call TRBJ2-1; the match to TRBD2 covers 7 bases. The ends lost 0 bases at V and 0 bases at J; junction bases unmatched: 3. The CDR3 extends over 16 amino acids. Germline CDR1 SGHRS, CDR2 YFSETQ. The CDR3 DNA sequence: TGCGCCAGCAGCTTGGTGAGCGGGACCTCCTACAATGAGCAGTTCTTC. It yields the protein CASSLVSGTSYNEQFF.

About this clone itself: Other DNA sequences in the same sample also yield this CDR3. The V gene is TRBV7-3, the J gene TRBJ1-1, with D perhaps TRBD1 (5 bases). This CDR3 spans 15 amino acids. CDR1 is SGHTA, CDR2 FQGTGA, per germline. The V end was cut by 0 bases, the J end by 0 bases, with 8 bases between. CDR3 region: CASSLTGGLNTEAFF. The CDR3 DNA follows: TGTGCCAGCAGCTTAACGGGGGGGTTGAACACTGAAGCTTTCTTT.

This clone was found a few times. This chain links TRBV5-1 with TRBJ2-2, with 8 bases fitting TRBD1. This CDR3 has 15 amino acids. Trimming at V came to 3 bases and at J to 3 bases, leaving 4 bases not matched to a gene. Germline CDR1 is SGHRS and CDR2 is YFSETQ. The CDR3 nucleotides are TGCGCCAGCAGCTGGGCGACAGGGGACACCGGGGAGCTGTTTTTT. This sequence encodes CASSWATGDTGELFF.

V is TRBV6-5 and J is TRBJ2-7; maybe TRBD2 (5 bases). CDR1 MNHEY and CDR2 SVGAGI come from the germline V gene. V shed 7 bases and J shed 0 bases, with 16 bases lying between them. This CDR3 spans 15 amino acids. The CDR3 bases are TGTGCCAGCACCAGAATAGAGCGGAGCTCCTACGAGCAGTACTTC. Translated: CASTRIERSSYEQYF.

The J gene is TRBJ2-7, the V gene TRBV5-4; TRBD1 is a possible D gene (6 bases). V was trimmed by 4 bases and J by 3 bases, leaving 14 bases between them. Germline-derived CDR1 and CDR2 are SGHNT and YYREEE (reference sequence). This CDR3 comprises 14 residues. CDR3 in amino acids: CASSVQGRDYEQYF. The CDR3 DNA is TGTGCCAGCAGCGTACAGGGTAGGGACTACGAGCAGTACTTC.

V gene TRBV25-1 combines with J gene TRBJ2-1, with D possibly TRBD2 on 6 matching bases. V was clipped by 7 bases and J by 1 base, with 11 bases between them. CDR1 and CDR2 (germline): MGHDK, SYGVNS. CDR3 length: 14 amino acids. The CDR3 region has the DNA TGTGCCAGCACCGTCGGAGGGTCCTACAATGAGCAGTTCTTC. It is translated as CASTVGGSYNEQFF.

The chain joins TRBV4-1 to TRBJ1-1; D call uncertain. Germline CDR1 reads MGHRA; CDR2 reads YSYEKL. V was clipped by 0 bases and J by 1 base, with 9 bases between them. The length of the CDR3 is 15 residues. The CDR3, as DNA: TGCGCCAGCAGCCAAGATTCAACTCGGAACACTGAAGCTTTCTTT. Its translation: CASSQDSTRNTEAFF.

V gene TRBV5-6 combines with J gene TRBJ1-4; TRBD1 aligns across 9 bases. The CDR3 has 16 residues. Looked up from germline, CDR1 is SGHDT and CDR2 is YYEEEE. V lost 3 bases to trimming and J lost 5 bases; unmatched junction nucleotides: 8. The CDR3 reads CASSSIQGASNEKLFF. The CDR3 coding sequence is TGTGCCAGCAGCTCTATACAGGGGGCGTCAAATGAAAAACTGTTTTTT.

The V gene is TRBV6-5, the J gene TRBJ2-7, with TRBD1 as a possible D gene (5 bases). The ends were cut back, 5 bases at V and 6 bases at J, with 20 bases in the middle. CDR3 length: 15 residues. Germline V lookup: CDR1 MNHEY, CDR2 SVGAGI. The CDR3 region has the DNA TGTGCCAGCAGTCCAGAGAGGCAGGGTGTAGGCGAGCAGTACTTC. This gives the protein CASSPERQGVGEQYF.

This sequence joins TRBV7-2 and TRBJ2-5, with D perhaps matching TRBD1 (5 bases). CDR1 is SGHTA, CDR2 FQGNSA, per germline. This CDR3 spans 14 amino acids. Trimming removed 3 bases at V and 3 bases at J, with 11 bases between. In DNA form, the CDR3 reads TGTGCCAGCAGCTTCCAGGGTGGAGAAGAGACCCAGTACTTC. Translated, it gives CASSFQGGEETQYF.

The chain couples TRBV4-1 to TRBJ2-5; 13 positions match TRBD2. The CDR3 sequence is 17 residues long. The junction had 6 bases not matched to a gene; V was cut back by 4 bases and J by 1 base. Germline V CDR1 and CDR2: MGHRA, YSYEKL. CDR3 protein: CASSPRTSGSPQETQYF. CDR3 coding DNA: TGCGCCAGCAGCCCTAGGACTAGCGGGAGTCCCCAAGAGACCCAGTACTTC.

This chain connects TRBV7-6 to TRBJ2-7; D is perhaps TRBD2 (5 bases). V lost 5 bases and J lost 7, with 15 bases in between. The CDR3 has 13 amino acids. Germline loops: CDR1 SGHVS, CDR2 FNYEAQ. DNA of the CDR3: TGTGCCAGCAGCGCGGAGGAGGCGCGGGAGCAGTACTTC. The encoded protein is CASSAEEAREQYF.

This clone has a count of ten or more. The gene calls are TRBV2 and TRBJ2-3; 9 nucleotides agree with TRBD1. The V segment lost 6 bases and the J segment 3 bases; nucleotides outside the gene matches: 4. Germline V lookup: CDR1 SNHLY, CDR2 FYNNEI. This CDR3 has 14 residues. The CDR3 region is CASRGDRVTDTQYF. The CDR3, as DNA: TGTGCCAGCAGAGGGGACAGGGTTACAGATACGCAGTATTTT.

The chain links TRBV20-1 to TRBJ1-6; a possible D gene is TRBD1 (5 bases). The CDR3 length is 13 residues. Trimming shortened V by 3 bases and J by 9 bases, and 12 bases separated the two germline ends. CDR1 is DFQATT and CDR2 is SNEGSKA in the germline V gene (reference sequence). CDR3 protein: CSASLGLGSPLHF. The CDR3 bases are TGCAGTGCTAGTTTGGGACTTGGTTCACCCCTCCACTTT.

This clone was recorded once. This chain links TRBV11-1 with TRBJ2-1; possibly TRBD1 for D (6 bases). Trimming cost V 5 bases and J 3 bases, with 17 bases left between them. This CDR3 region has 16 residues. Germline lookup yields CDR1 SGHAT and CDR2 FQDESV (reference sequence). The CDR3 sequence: CASSLSPRDIYNEQFF. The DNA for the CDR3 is TGTGCCAGCAGCCTCTCCCCCCGGGACATCTACAATGAGCAGTTCTTC.